A single sample is the source of the 16 T cell receptor beta chains below, sequenced in a study of spatial heterogeneity in lung cancer. The time point was: blood at routine non-recurrence follow-up after resection. TCRdb recomputed calls from the 5' RACE reads with MiXCR, one row per CDR3 protein. The table includes 85,000 to 100,000 distinct CDR3 sequences, approximately 19% detected once. This specimen was PBMCs, taken at follow-up. These receptor sequences come from a male donor with early-stage non-small cell lung cancer.

CDR3 region: CASSSRTRSEQFF. The CDR3 nucleotides read TGTGCCAGCAGCTCACGTACTCGATCTGAGCAGTTCTTC. The gene calls are TRBV9 and TRBJ2-1; no clear D. V dropped 4 bases and J dropped 9 bases, with 14 bases sitting between them. The length of the CDR3 is 13 residues. CDR1 and CDR2 (germline): SGDLS, YYNGEE.

There are many counts of this clonotype. The chain uses TRBV2 and TRBJ2-6, with 7 nucleotides matching TRBD2. This CDR3 spans 15 amino acids. CDR1 and CDR2 (germline): SNHLY, FYNNEI. The CDR3 nucleotides are TGTGCTACAACGGGACTACGCTCTGGGGCCAACGTCCTGACTTTC. Its translation is CATTGLRSGANVLTF.

The rearrangement joins TRBV7-9 to TRBJ2-3; the D gene is possibly TRBD2 (6 bases). The V and J ends lost 5 bases and 0 bases respectively, with 18 bases between them. Germline CDR1 is SEHNR and CDR2 is FQNEAQ (reference sequence). The CDR3 runs 17 residues. As DNA, the CDR3 is TGTGCCAGCAGCCCCTTGTTGGGGGGTGTTAGCACAGATACGCAGTATTTT. It codes for CASSPLLGGVSTDTQYF.

The CDR3 DNA sequence: TGTGCCACCAGTGAGGGGAGCCCAAATGGGGGCTACACCTTC. Its translation: CATSEGSPNGGYTF. The rearrangement joins TRBV24-1 to TRBJ1-2, with D hard to call. V was cut by 4 bases and J by 8 bases, with 16 bases left in between. Germline values: CDR1 KGHDR, CDR2 SFDVKD. The CDR3 contains 14 residues.

This clonotype has at least ten counts. The CDR3 nucleotides are TGTGCCAGCAGCCGACAGGGGAATAACTATGGCTACACCTTC. Encoded protein: CASSRQGNNYGYTF. V usage is TRBV5-6 and J usage is TRBJ1-2, with 8 bases aligning to TRBD1. Germline CDR1 and CDR2: SGHDT and YYEEEE. Unmatched junction bases numbered 3, after V lost 4 bases and J lost 1 base. This CDR3 is built from 14 residues. Full variable domain (rest looked up from reference TRBV5-6 and TRBJ1-2): DAGVTQSPTHLIKTRGQQVTLRCSPKSGHDTVSWYQQALGQGPQFIFQYYEEEERQRGNFPDRFSGHQFPNYSSELNVNALLLGDSALYLCASSRQGNNYGYTFGSGTRLTVV.

This clonotype was observed a few times. The chain is built from TRBV20-1 and TRBJ1-6; the match to TRBD1 covers 7 bases. The CDR3 is 15 residues long. J lost 6 bases, V lost 4 bases, and 9 bases had no gene match. Germline-derived CDR1 and CDR2 are DFQATT and SNEGSKA (reference sequence). The CDR3 DNA sequence: TGCAGTGCTATACCTACAGGGGCGGTTAATTCACCCCTCCACTTT. Translated, it gives CSAIPTGAVNSPLHF.

The V and J genes are TRBV30 and TRBJ1-1, with D tentatively TRBD1 (5 bases). The germline V gene has CDR1 GTSNPN and CDR2 SVGIG (reference sequence). V lost 4 bases and J 2 bases, leaving 14 bases between the germline ends. CDR3 length: 14 residues. The CDR3 region has the DNA TGTGCCTGGACCCTGGGGGGTCCAAACACTGAAGCTTTCTTT. This sequence encodes CAWTLGGPNTEAFF. The full variable domain, its missing parts supplied by reference TRBV30 and TRBJ1-1, is SQTIHQWPATLVQPVGSPLSLECTVEGTSNPNLYWYRQAAGRGLQLLFYSVGIGQISSEVPQNLSASRPQDRQFILSSKKLLLSDSGFYLCAWTLGGPNTEAFFGQGTRLTVV.

This clonotype was counted many times. CDR3 DNA: TGTGCCAGCAGCTTAACGACAGGTGGGACTGAAGCTTTCTTT. It is translated as CASSLTTGGTEAFF. The V call is TRBV7-3, the J call TRBJ1-1; possible D gene TRBD1, 6 bases. This CDR3 has 14 amino acids. Trimming shortened V by 0 bases and J by 5 bases, and 10 bases separated the two germline ends. CDR1 and CDR2 (germline): SGHTA, FQGTGA.

The chain recombines TRBV5-1 with TRBJ2-7, with 7 bases aligning to TRBD2. V shed 4 bases and J 7 bases; nucleotides not matched to a gene: 11. The CDR3 is 14 amino acids. CDR1 and CDR2 (germline): SGHRS, YFSETQ. The chain's CDR3 is CASSETSVTGEQYF. The CDR3 nucleotides are TGCGCCAGCAGCGAAACTAGCGTAACGGGAGAGCAGTACTTC. Using reference TRBV5-1 and TRBJ2-7 for the parts outside the CDR3, the full variable domain is KAGVTQTPRYLIKTRGQQVTLSCSPISGHRSVSWYQQTPGQGLQFLFEYFSETQRNKGNFPGRFSGRQFSNSRSEMNVSTLELGDSALYLCASSETSVTGEQYFGPGTRLTVT.

The V and J genes are TRBV3-1 and TRBJ2-1; 7 bases map to TRBD2. From germline, CDR1 is LGHDT and CDR2 YNNKEL (reference sequence). CDR3 length: 15 residues. Trimming took 4 bases from V and 6 from J; bases not matched to a gene: 9. CDR3 loop: CASSRLSGKGNEQFF. The DNA for the CDR3 is TGTGCCAGCAGCCGATTGAGCGGGAAGGGCAATGAGCAGTTCTTC.

This clonotype has at least ten counts. The rearrangement uses TRBV5-1 and TRBJ2-1; TRBD2 agrees at 7 bases. CDR1 and CDR2 (germline): SGHRS, YFSETQ. V lost 6 bases and J lost 2; bases outside the gene matches: 8. This CDR3 contains 15 residues. CDR3 sequence reads: CASNQAGVAYNEQFF. CDR3 coding DNA: TGCGCCAGCAATCAGGCGGGAGTCGCCTACAATGAGCAGTTCTTC.

Only a few counts were recorded for this clonotype. This chain connects TRBV11-2 to TRBJ2-7, with 9 bases fitting TRBD1. With 5 bases clipped from V and 3 bases from J, the junction kept 8 bases outside the gene matches. The CDR3 is made up of 15 amino acids. Germline V gene data show CDR1 as SGHAT and CDR2 as FQNNGV. The CDR3 bases are TGTGCCAGCAGCCCCTTACAGGGGGCTGGCTACGAGCAGTACTTC. Residues: CASSPLQGAGYEQYF. Complete variable domain (other parts from reference TRBV11-2 and TRBJ2-7): EAGVAQSPRYKIIEKRQSVAFWCNPISGHATLYWYQQILGQGPKLLIQFQNNGVVDDSQLPKDRFSAERLKGVDSTLKIQPAKLEDSAVYLCASSPLQGAGYEQYFGPGTRLTVT.

The CDR3: CSAGGDGTTKETQYF. The CDR3 nucleotides are TGCAGTGCTGGGGGGGACGGAACCACCAAAGAGACCCAGTACTTC. The rearrangement joins TRBV20-1 to TRBJ2-5; 7 bases are a match to TRBD2. CDR1 is DFQATT, CDR2 SNEGSKA, per germline (reference sequence). The CDR3 loop spans 15 amino acids. J lost 3 bases, V lost 5 bases, and 12 bases had no gene match.

This clonotype showed up just a few times. CDR3 sequence: CASSPSRGTQTQYF. CDR3 in DNA: TGTGCCAGCAGTCCGAGCAGGGGCACTCAGACCCAGTACTTC. The V call is TRBV6-6, the J call TRBJ2-5, with D possibly being TRBD1 (6 bases). Trimming cost V 5 bases and J 6 bases, with 16 bases left between them. CDR1 is MNHNY, CDR2 SVGAGI, per germline (reference sequence). CDR3 length equals 14 residues.

V usage is TRBV6-2 or TRBV6-3 and J usage is TRBJ2-2; the D gene is possibly TRBD2 (5 bases). Per germline, CDR1 MNHEY and CDR2 SVGEGT. There are 15 residues in the CDR3. V was clipped by 2 bases and J by 5 bases, with 12 bases between them. DNA of the CDR3: TGTGCCAGCAGTTACAGCGCGGGTATAACCGGGGAGCTGTTTTTT. It yields the protein CASSYSAGITGELFF.

This clonotype turned up a few times. The rearrangement links TRBV18 to TRBJ2-5, with 12 bases fitting TRBD2. Losses at the gene ends were 5 bases for V and 5 bases for J; bases not matched to a gene: 6. The CDR3 has 15 amino acids. From germline, CDR1 is KGHSH and CDR2 LQKENI. The CDR3 nucleotides are TGTGCCAGCTCAAGCGGACTAGCGGGGTCCGAGACCCAGTACTTC. Its protein product is CASSSGLAGSETQYF.